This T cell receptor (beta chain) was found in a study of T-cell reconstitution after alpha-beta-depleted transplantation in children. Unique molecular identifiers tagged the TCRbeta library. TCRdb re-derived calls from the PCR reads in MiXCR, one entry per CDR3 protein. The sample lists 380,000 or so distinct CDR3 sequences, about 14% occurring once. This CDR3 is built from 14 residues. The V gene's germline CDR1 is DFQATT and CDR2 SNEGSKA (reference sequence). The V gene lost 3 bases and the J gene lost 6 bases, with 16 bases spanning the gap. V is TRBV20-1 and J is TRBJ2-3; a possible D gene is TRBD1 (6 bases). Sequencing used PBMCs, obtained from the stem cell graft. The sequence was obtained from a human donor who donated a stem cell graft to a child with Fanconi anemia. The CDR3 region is CSASHRVALDTQYF. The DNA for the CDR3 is TGCAGTGCTAGTCACAGGGTCGCCCTGGATACGCAGTATTTT.